The rows below give T cell receptor beta chains drawn from one sample of a study of T cell repertoires in cytomegalovirus infection. TCRdb reprocessed the reads via MiXCR and lists one record per CDR3 protein. The sample contains 680,000 or so distinct CDR3 sequences, approximately 40% of which appear only once. Sequenced: PBMCs. These receptors were obtained from a human donor in good health (CMV status not recorded). Some clones in this sample may be carry-over from other donors' samples. The CDR3 runs from the conserved cysteine through the conserved F or W. A D gene is named only where the DNA matches it firmly. Part of the rows lack a size; the others show once, few, many or a class for expanded clones.

D	V	size	J	DNA	CDR3
TRBD1	TRBV28	-	TRBJ1-2	TGTGCCAGCAGTTTGGCGGACAGGGGCTATGGCTACACCTTC	CASSLADRGYGYTF
TRBD1	TRBV2	-	TRBJ1-5	TGTGCCAGCGCCGGGACAGGGTATCTCCAGCCCCAGCATTTT	CASAGTGYLQPQHF
-	TRBV6-1	few	TRBJ1-5	TGTGCCAGCAGTGAAGCTGGGGGTGCGAGCAATCAGCCCCAGCATTTT	CASSEAGGASNQPQHF
-	TRBV20-1	-	TRBJ2-1	TGCAGTGCTAGAGATAAACGATCTTCCTACAATGAGCAGTTCTTC	CSARDKRSSYNEQFF
-	TRBV6-8	-	TRBJ2-1	TGTGCCAGCAGTGTACGGGTGGGGGTAGGGGATGAGCAGTTCTTC	CASSVRVGVGDEQFF
-	TRBV6-2/TRBV6-3	-	TRBJ2-2	TGTGCCAGCAGCCCGGAGAGACCCACCGGGGAGCTGTTTTTT	CASSPERPTGELFF
-	TRBV9	-	TRBJ2-2	TGTGCCAGCAGCGTAGGAGCTGGAATGAGTACCGGGGAGCTGTTTTTT	CASSVGAGMSTGELFF
-	TRBV11-2	few	TRBJ2-7	TGTGCCAGCAGCTTAGATGCCCGGGACTACGAGCAGTACTTC	CASSLDARDYEQYF
TRBD1	TRBV7-9	-	TRBJ2-1	TGTGCCAGCAGCTGGGACAGGGGGCGCCGAAATGAGCAGTTCTTC	CASSWDRGRRNEQFF
TRBD2	TRBV12-3/TRBV12-4	-	TRBJ2-1	TGTGCCAGCAGTTTATCGGGACTAGCGTACGATGAGCAGTTCTTC	CASSLSGLAYDEQFF
-	TRBV15	-	TRBJ1-1	TGTGCCACCAGCAGCGGCGGGACTGTGAACACTGAAGCTTTCTTT	CATSSGGTVNTEAFF
TRBD1	TRBV7-9	-	TRBJ2-3	TGTGCCGGCAGCAGGGACAGGGGTAGCACAGATACGCAGTATTTT	CAGSRDRGSTDTQYF
-	TRBV12-3/TRBV12-4	-	TRBJ2-6	TGTGCCAGCAGTTTGGCCAGGGTTATTACTTCTGGGGCCAACGTCCTGACTTTC	CASSLARVITSGANVLTF
TRBD2	TRBV6-5	-	TRBJ2-2	TGTGCCAGCAGTTACGGATTAGCGGGAGGCCACACCGGGGAGCTGTTTTTT	CASSYGLAGGHTGELFF
-	TRBV2	few	TRBJ1-1	TGTGCCAGCAGCGCCCACTGGTATGAAGCTTTCTTT	CASSAHWYEAFF
TRBD1	TRBV27	-	TRBJ1-4	TGTGCCAGCGGAACGCCGACAGGGCGAAATCTCAAACTGTTTTTT	CASGTPTGRNLKLFF
-	TRBV30	-	TRBJ1-6	TGTGCCTGGAGCCCCGGAAGGCTCGGTGTAAGCTCCTATAATTCACCCCTCCACTTT	CAWSPGRLGVSSYNSPLHF
-	TRBV28	few	TRBJ2-1	TGTGCCAGCATCCCTGATCGGGGGACACTCTACAATGAGCAGTTCTTC	CASIPDRGTLYNEQFF
-	TRBV11-2	-	TRBJ2-3	TGTGCCAGCAGCTCAATCCAAAGCGTATTTAGAACGGGACCTCATACGCAGTATTTT	CASSSIQSVFRTGPHTQYF
-	TRBV5-5	-	TRBJ2-5	TGTGCCAGCAGCATTACAGAGGGGCAGACCCAGTACTTC	CASSITEGQTQYF
-	TRBV28	few	TRBJ2-3	TGTGCCAGCAGTTCCCTATCACAGGGTATTGTTTCAGATACGCAGTATTTT	CASSSLSQGIVSDTQYF
-	TRBV19	-	TRBJ1-1	TGTGCCAGTAGTATTAGTTTGAACACTGAAGCTTTCTTT	CASSISLNTEAFF
TRBD1	TRBV6-2/TRBV6-3	-	TRBJ1-1	TGTGCCAGCAGTTACCCAGGACAGGGGGCTTCTGAAGCTTTCTTT	CASSYPGQGASEAFF
-	TRBV7-9	-	TRBJ1-3	TGTGCCAGCAGCTTAGTCAGCCCTGGAAACACCATATATTTT	CASSLVSPGNTIYF
-	TRBV5-6	-	TRBJ2-4	TGTGCCAGCAGCACAGTGGGCATAGCCAAAAACATTCAGTACTTC	CASSTVGIAKNIQYF
-	TRBV7-2	-	TRBJ1-1	TGTGCCAGCAGCTTAAAAGCCCGGACCGGACCTGTCGAAGCTTTCTTT	CASSLKARTGPVEAFF
TRBD1	TRBV13	-	TRBJ1-1	TGTGCCAGCAGCCGGGACAGGGCGGTTGAAGCTTTCTTT	CASSRDRAVEAFF
TRBD2	TRBV11-2	-	TRBJ2-3	TGTGCGTGGGGGGGTCCCGTGAGCACAGATACGCAGTATTTT	CAWGGPVSTDTQYF
TRBD1	TRBV28	few	TRBJ2-2	TGTGCCAGCAGGGGCCGGGACAGGGCCGAGGAGCTGTTTTTT	CASRGRDRAEELFF
-	TRBV6-1	-	TRBJ1-1	TGTGCCAGCAGTGATTGGCTAGGGGGGACTGAAGCTTTCTTT	CASSDWLGGTEAFF
-	TRBV28	-	TRBJ1-5	TGTGCCAGCAGTTTATTGTCGGTGAATCAGCCCCAGCATTTT	CASSLLSVNQPQHF
TRBD1	TRBV12-3/TRBV12-4	few	TRBJ1-3	TGTGCCAGCAGTTTTCGGGACAGCTCTGGAAACACCATATATTTT	CASSFRDSSGNTIYF
-	TRBV4-1	-	TRBJ2-1	TGCGCCAGCAGCCAAGAGGAGGGAAGCCCCTCCAATGAGCAGTTCTTC	CASSQEEGSPSNEQFF
TRBD1	TRBV4-1	-	TRBJ1-1	TGCGCCAGCAGCCAGGAGACAGGGTCGAACACTGAAGCTTTCTTT	CASSQETGSNTEAFF
TRBD2	TRBV6-6	-	TRBJ2-7	TGTGCCAGCAGTTACTTAGCGGGGGGCTACGAGCAGTACTTC	CASSYLAGGYEQYF
TRBD2	TRBV6-5	few	TRBJ2-5	TGTGCCAGCTTCAGGGCGGGAGAAGAGACCCAGTACTTC	CASFRAGEETQYF
-	TRBV12-3/TRBV12-4	-	TRBJ1-1	TGTGCCAGCAGTTTAGGAGCGGCTTCGAACACTGAAGCTTTCTTT	CASSLGAASNTEAFF
-	TRBV29-1	-	TRBJ2-6	TGCAGCGTACACAGGGCTGGGGCCAACGTCCTGACTTTC	CSVHRAGANVLTF
TRBD2	TRBV6-5	-	TRBJ2-2	TGTGCCAGCAGCCTCGGGACTAACCCCACCGGGGAGCTGTTTTTT	CASSLGTNPTGELFF
TRBD1	TRBV5-6	-	TRBJ2-1	TGTGCCAGCAGCCGTGGACAGGGGAACCATGAGCAGTTCTTC	CASSRGQGNHEQFF
TRBD2	TRBV4-1	-	TRBJ2-1	TGCGCCAGCAGCCATACTAGCGGCTACAATGAGCAGTTCTTC	CASSHTSGYNEQFF
TRBD2	TRBV2	-	TRBJ2-1	TGTGCCAGCAGTGATCAGGGGGTTGGGCTAGCGGGAGGTAATGAGCAGTTCTTC	CASSDQGVGLAGGNEQFF
-	TRBV19	few	TRBJ2-5	TGTGCCAGTAGCCCCCGAGGGCGCCAAGAGACCCAGTACTTC	CASSPRGRQETQYF
-	TRBV28	-	TRBJ1-1	TGTGCCAGCAGATACAGGAGGGACACTGAAGCTTTCTTT	CASRYRRDTEAFF
TRBD2	TRBV29-1	many	TRBJ2-5	TGCAGCGTTGTATTTATCAGCGGGGGGCAGACCCAGTACTTC	CSVVFISGGQTQYF
-	TRBV24-1	few	TRBJ1-2	TGTGCCACCAGTCCCTCCGGCAGCGTTGTTGCTGGCTACACCTTC	CATSPSGSVVAGYTF
TRBD2	TRBV19	once	TRBJ2-1	TGTGCCAGTAGTAGCGGGAGGGTAGGTAATGAGAAGTTCTTC	CASSSGRVGNEKFF
-	TRBV12-3/TRBV12-4	-	TRBJ1-1	TGTGCCAGCAGTTCCCGTAACCTTTTCTTGTTCACTGAAGCTTTCTTT	CASSSRNLFLFTEAFF
-	TRBV19	-	TRBJ2-3	TGTGCCAGTAGTATTCTGCGGGGTCCCACAGATACGCAGTATTTT	CASSILRGPTDTQYF
-	TRBV20-1	-	TRBJ2-1	TGCAGTGCTAGATTGAATGAGCAGTTCTTC	CSARLNEQFF
TRBD1	TRBV5-6	-	TRBJ1-2	TGTGCCAGCAGCTTCCCGGGACAGGACAACTATGGCTACACCTTC	CASSFPGQDNYGYTF
TRBD2	TRBV5-5	-	TRBJ2-1	TGTGCCAGCAGCACGGGGACTAGCGGGAGGTCCCCCAATGAGCAGTTCTTC	CASSTGTSGRSPNEQFF